This paragraph reports one TCR beta chain. This sample is part of a study of T-cell memory formation after mild COVID-19. V was pared by 1 base and J by 6 bases, with 4 bases of the junction left unmatched. Germline V CDR1 and CDR2: SGHTA, FQGNSA. CDR3 length: 15 residues. Constant-segment primers and 5'RACE yielded cDNA libraries for TCR alpha and TCR beta, each carrying sample barcodes and UMIs. TCRdb ran MiXCR on the 5' RACE reads and lists one entry per CDR3 protein. Here the sample spans nearly 40,000 distinct CDR3 sequences, about 6.1% being singletons. The source material was PBMCs or a T cell subset sorted from them (not recorded which). V is TRBV7-2 and J is TRBJ2-1, with 9 bases aligning to TRBD1. This receptor was identified in an adult who had mild COVID-19 (a few samples of this study predate the infection). Cell type and time point are not known. This CDR3 reads CASSLVQGASNEQFF. The DNA for the CDR3 is TGTGCCAGCAGCTTAGTACAGGGGGCGTCCAATGAGCAGTTCTTC.